The clone carrying this T cell receptor (beta chain) came up many times. Its antigen is not known. Unmatched junction bases numbered 6, after V lost 3 bases and J lost 3 bases. The CDR3 sequence is 15 residues long. The record originates from a study of CD8 T cells in ankylosing spondylitis. Study-level results: The study identified a TCR beta motif of eight highly homologous variants that appeared characteristic of ankylosing spondylitis blood.

TCRdb reprocessed the 5' RACE reads via MiXCR and lists one record per CDR3 protein. Among 200,000 to 300,000 distinct CDR3 sequences listed, less than 10% were seen once. The TCR was taken from a male donor with ankylosing spondylitis or in good health (not recorded which). J is TRBJ1-1 and V is TRBV12-3 or TRBV12-4; 8 bases align to TRBD1. Sequenced sample: blood, either unsorted or a sorted T cell fraction (not recorded which). CDR3 residues: CASSFAYRGYTEAFF. CDR3 in DNA: TGTGCCAGCAGTTTCGCCTACAGGGGGTACACTGAAGCTTTCTTT.